These 8 T cell receptor beta chains share one sample of origin, sequenced in a study of CD8 T cells in Susac syndrome. Random hexamers were used to reverse transcribe about 0.45 to 1 ug of RNA. TCRdb reprocessed the immunoSEQ multiplex PCR reads via MiXCR and lists one record per CDR3 protein. The sample consists of roughly 160,000 distinct CDR3 sequences, about 93% of them appearing once. The specimen sequenced was CD4+ T cells from PBMCs. These receptors were collected from a human donor in good health.

The V and J genes are TRBV20-1 and TRBJ2-1; D gene unclear. Germline V gene lookup returns CDR1 DFQATT and CDR2 SNEGSKA (reference sequence). CDR3 length: 13 amino acids. The V gene lost 3 bases and the J gene lost 8 bases, with 14 bases spanning the gap. The CDR3 loop reads CSARKDRWDEQFF. The CDR3 region has the DNA TGCAGTGCTAGGAAGGACCGATGGGATGAGCAGTTCTTC.

The rearrangement links TRBV28 to TRBJ1-6; 7 bases match TRBD1. Unmatched junction bases numbered 8, after V lost 2 bases and J lost 13 bases. The CDR3 totals 14 residues. Germline CDR1 is MDHEN and CDR2 is SYDVKM. The CDR3: CASSLSRGLSPLHF. CDR3 DNA sequence: TGTGCCAGCAGTTTAAGCAGGGGGTTATCGCCCCTCCACTTT. Based on the CDR3 plus reference TRBV28 and TRBJ1-6, the full variable domain is DVKVTQSSRYLVKRTGEKVFLECVQDMDHENMFWYRQDPGLGLRLIYFSYDVKMKEKGDIPEGYSVSREKKERFSLILESASTNQTSMYLCASSLSRGLSPLHFGNGTRLTVT.

This clonotype was seen just once. V is TRBV2 and J is TRBJ2-1; 8 bases agree with TRBD2. CDR3 size: 15 residues. The germline gives CDR1 SNHLY, CDR2 FYNNEI. The V segment lost 5 bases and the J segment 3 bases; nucleotides outside the gene matches: 6. This CDR3 reads CASSSPGLDYNEQFF. For the CDR3, the DNA is TGTGCCAGCAGTTCTCCGGGACTAGACTACAATGAGCAGTTCTTC.

The chain joins TRBV5-6 to TRBJ2-7; D possibly corresponds to TRBD1 (6 bases). The length of the CDR3 is 12 residues. With 2 bases removed from V and 10 bases from J, the gap between germline ends came to 13 bases. Germline V CDR1 and CDR2: SGHDT, YYEEEE. CDR3 nucleotide sequence: TGTGCCAGCAGCTTTGACCGGGACACTCAGTACTTC. Translation: CASSFDRDTQYF.

The chain employs TRBV4-2 and TRBJ1-3; D gene unclear. The germline V gene has CDR1 LGHNA and CDR2 YNFKEQ. Trimming cost V 2 bases and J 3 bases, with 11 bases left between them. This CDR3 region has 15 residues. The CDR3 region has the DNA TGTGCCAGCAGCCAAAGTAAGGGCGATGGAAACACCATATATTTT. Translation gives CASSQSKGDGNTIYF.

This chain joins TRBV12-3 or TRBV12-4 and TRBJ1-6; D is ambiguous. V was trimmed by 6 bases and J by 11 bases, leaving 11 bases between them. CDR3 size: 12 residues. In nucleotides, the CDR3 is TGTGCCAGCAGGAATCCTGACGCACCCCTCCACTTT. Its protein product is CASRNPDAPLHF.

The chain has TRBV20-1 and TRBJ2-5; no definite D call. The V gene lost 3 bases and the J gene lost 4 bases, with 6 bases spanning the gap. The CDR3 extends over 11 amino acids. Germline lookup yields CDR1 DFQATT and CDR2 SNEGSKA (reference sequence). CDR3 DNA: TGCAGTGCTAGTGGTGTAGAGACCCAGTACTTC. Translated, it gives CSASGVETQYF.

The V and J genes are TRBV6-2 or TRBV6-3 and TRBJ2-1, with TRBD2 matching 7 bases. V was clipped by 6 bases and J by 6 bases; unmatched bases: 14. The CDR3 spans 16 residues. Germline assignment: CDR1 MNHEY and CDR2 SVGEGT. Here the CDR3 DNA reads TGTGCCAGCAGGGATCCTTTGCGGGGGAGCAGCAATGAGCAGTTCTTC. Amino acid sequence: CASRDPLRGSSNEQFF.